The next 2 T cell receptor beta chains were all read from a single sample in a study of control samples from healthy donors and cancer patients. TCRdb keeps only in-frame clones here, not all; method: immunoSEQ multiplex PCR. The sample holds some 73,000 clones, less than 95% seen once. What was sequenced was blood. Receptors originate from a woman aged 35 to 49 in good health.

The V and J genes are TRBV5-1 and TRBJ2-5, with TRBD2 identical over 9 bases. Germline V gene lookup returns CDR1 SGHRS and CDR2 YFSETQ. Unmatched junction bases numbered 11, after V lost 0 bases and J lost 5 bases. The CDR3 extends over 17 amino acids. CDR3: CASSLEGTSSWGETQYF. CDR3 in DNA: TGCGCCAGCAGCTTGGAGGGGACTAGCTCTTGGGGGGAGACCCAGTACTTC. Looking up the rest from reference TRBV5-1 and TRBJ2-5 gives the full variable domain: KAGVTQTPRYLIKTRGQQVTLSCSPISGHRSVSWYQQTPGQGLQFLFEYFSETQRNKGNFPGRFSGRQFSNSRSEMNVSTLELGDSALYLCASSLEGTSSWGETQYFGPGTRLLVL.

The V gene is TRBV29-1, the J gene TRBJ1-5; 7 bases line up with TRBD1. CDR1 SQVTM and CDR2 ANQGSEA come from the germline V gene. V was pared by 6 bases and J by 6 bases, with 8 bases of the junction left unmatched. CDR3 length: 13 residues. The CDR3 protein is CSVKGQAGQPQHF. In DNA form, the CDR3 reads TGCAGCGTGAAAGGACAGGCTGGTCAGCCCCAGCATTTT.